Sequencing of this T cell receptor beta chain was carried out in a study of blood T cell repertoires in COVID-19. Sequencing was performed with immunoSEQ multiplex PCR; in TCRdb, only in-frame clones are kept and a portion is missing. The sample lists fewer than 400,000 clones; over 75% were seen once. Enrolled through a virtual design, the participants were between about 18 and 89 years of age and came from 24 US areas. Recovery meant two consecutive negative NP/OP PCR tests, professional clearance, or resolved symptoms. In germline, CDR1 is SGHRS, CDR2 YFSETQ. CDR3 length equals 15 residues. J was trimmed by 1 base and V by 0 bases; bases with no gene match: 2.

The receptor comes from a man between 25 and 39 years old who had recovered from COVID-19. The V and J genes are TRBV5-1 and TRBJ2-7; 9 bases map to TRBD2. The specimen sequenced was PBMCs or T cells enriched from blood (not recorded which). CDR3 sequence reads: CASSLERGESYEQYF. The CDR3 DNA is TGCGCCAGCAGCTTGGAGCGGGGGGAATCCTACGAGCAGTACTTC.